A selection of T cell receptor beta chains follows, all from one sample in a study of T cell responses to AZD1222 COVID-19 vaccine. Here immunoSEQ multiplex PCR was the method, and the copy in TCRdb shows in-frame clones only, minus some. This table holds around 120,000 clones, 80% to 95% found once. The sample here was peripheral blood, taken 28 days after the second AZD1222 dose. These receptors all stem from an adult who received the AZD1222 COVID-19 vaccine. Both conserved end residues are part of each CDR3. The D gene is left open where the match is weak. Part of the rows lack a size; the others show once, few, many or a class for expanded clones.

>.|TRBD1|TRBV24-1|TRBJ2-1
TGTGCCACCAGTCCCAGGACAGGGGGTAATTTCAATGAGCAGTTCTTC
CATSPRTGGNFNEQFF
>.|.|TRBV10-3|TRBJ2-1
TGTGCCATCAGCGACCTTTTGGGGGGATGGAACAATGAGCAGTTCTTC
CAISDLLGGWNNEQFF
>.|.|TRBV3-1/TRBV3-2|TRBJ1-2
TGTGCCAGCAGCCCCCCCGACAGCCTCTATGGCTACACCTTC
CASSPPDSLYGYTF
>few|TRBD1|TRBV27|TRBJ1-5
TGTGCCAGCAGTTTAAAAGGACAGGGGTTCCAGCCCCAGCATTTT
CASSLKGQGFQPQHF
>once|.|TRBV4-3|TRBJ1-5
TGCGCCAGCAGCCAGAGTCACGGCAATCAGCCCCAGCATTTT
CASSQSHGNQPQHF
>once|TRBD1|TRBV5-8|TRBJ1-5
TGTGCCAGCAGCCCCGGACAGGGAAGCAATCAGCCCCAGCATTTT
CASSPGQGSNQPQHF
>.|TRBD1|TRBV2|TRBJ1-1
TGTGCCAGCACGCAGGACAGGCGGAGTGAAGCTTTCTTT
CASTQDRRSEAFF
>.|.|TRBV18|TRBJ2-2
TGTGCCAGCTCACCTAGGGAGACCGGGGAGCTGTTTTTT
CASSPRETGELFF
>.|.|TRBV10-3|TRBJ1-1
TGTGCCATCAGTGGTCGGGAGGTAAACACTGAAGCTTTCTTT
CAISGREVNTEAFF
>.|.|TRBV21-1|TRBJ1-6
TGTGCCAGCAGCCCCCAGACAGCAACCAATTCACCCCTCCACTTT
CASSPQTATNSPLHF
>once|.|TRBV7-2|TRBJ2-5
TGTGCCAGCAGCTTACAAGAGACCCAGTACTTC
CASSLQETQYF
>.|TRBD2|TRBV10-3|TRBJ2-7
TGTGCCATCAGTGTACGGGAGGGCCTGTACGAGCAGTACTTC
CAISVREGLYEQYF
>.|.|TRBV18|TRBJ1-3
TGTGCCAGCTCGCCTTTTAGGACCCCAGGAAACACCATATATTTT
CASSPFRTPGNTIYF
>.|.|TRBV10-3|TRBJ1-1
TGTGCCATCAGTGAGTCTGCCTACACTGAAGCTTTCTTT
CAISESAYTEAFF
>.|.|TRBV7-9|TRBJ1-2
TGTGCCAGCAGCCCCGGGATCCCTAACTATGGCTACACCTTC
CASSPGIPNYGYTF
>.|.|TRBV6-2/TRBV6-3|TRBJ1-5
TGTGCCAGCAGTTACTCGGCGGTGAGAATGACCCAGCATTTT
CASSYSAVRMTQHF
>.|TRBD2|TRBV4-2|TRBJ2-1
TGTGCCAGCAGCCAAGTCTCGGGACTAGCGGACAATGAGCAGTTCTTC
CASSQVSGLADNEQFF
>.|TRBD1|TRBV11-3|TRBJ2-1
TGTGCCAGCAGTCTAGAGGGGACAGTTCTTGATGAGCAGTTCTTC
CASSLEGTVLDEQFF
>once|TRBD2|TRBV14|TRBJ2-1
TGTGCCAGCAGCCAAGCTAGCGGGGGACCCTACAATGAGCAATTCTTC
CASSQASGGPYNEQFF
>.|TRBD2|TRBV2|TRBJ2-1
TGTGCCAGCAAACTACTAGCGGGGGGGCCCGATGAGCAGTTCTTC
CASKLLAGGPDEQFF
>.|.|TRBV6-6|TRBJ1-2
TGTGCCAGCAGTCCAGACAAGGACGGCTATGGCTACACCTTC
CASSPDKDGYGYTF
>.|TRBD1|TRBV5-1|TRBJ2-7
TGCGCCAGCAGCCGGTTGACAGGGCCCAACTACGAGCAGTACTTC
CASSRLTGPNYEQYF
>.|TRBD1|TRBV9|TRBJ1-4
TGTGCCAGCAGCCACTCGGGACAGGTTAATGAAAAACTGTTTTTT
CASSHSGQVNEKLFF
>.|.|TRBV6-6|TRBJ1-4
TGTGCCAGCTCTCACATCAGGTCCGAAAAACTGTTTTTT
CASSHIRSEKLFF
>.|.|TRBV27|TRBJ1-2
TGTGCCAGCAGTTTAGGGGAAAACTATGGCTACACCTTC
CASSLGENYGYTF
>once|.|TRBV2|TRBJ2-3
TGTGCCAGCAGTGGGGCGTACGATGGCACAGATACGCAGTATTTT
CASSGAYDGTDTQYF
>.|TRBD1|TRBV15|TRBJ1-5
TGTGCCACCAGCAGAGAGGGACCAGACAGGGGAGGGCAGCCCCAGCATTTT
CATSREGPDRGGQPQHF
>.|TRBD2|TRBV19|TRBJ2-1
TGTGCCAGTAGCCCACTAGCGGGCCCTGCGGAGCAGTTCTTC
CASSPLAGPAEQFF
>.|.|TRBV6-2/TRBV6-3|TRBJ1-1
TGTGCCAGCAGTTACGAGGTTTCCACTGAAGCTTTCTTT
CASSYEVSTEAFF
>.|.|TRBV14|TRBJ1-3
TGTGCCAGCAGCCAAGACTACACTGGCTCTGGAAACACCATATATTTT
CASSQDYTGSGNTIYF
>.|.|TRBV5-1|TRBJ1-4
TGCGCCCGCGCTGGCGGGTCGGGATTTTCTAATGAAAAACTGTTTTTT
CARAGGSGFSNEKLFF
>.|.|TRBV5-6|TRBJ1-4
TGTGCCAGCAGCTTATATGGGCAGGGTAACGAAAAACTGTTTTTT
CASSLYGQGNEKLFF
>.|.|TRBV3-1/TRBV3-2|TRBJ2-3
TGTGCCAGCAGCCAAGAGGGAGCAGACACGTCCACAGATACGCAGTATTTT
CASSQEGADTSTDTQYF
>.|.|TRBV25-1|TRBJ2-7
TGTGCCAGCAGGAAAAACTACGAGCAGTACTTC
CASRKNYEQYF
>.|.|TRBV7-3|TRBJ1-1
TGTGCCAGCAGCTTGACGGCAGGGTCCAACACTGAAGCTTTCTTT
CASSLTAGSNTEAFF